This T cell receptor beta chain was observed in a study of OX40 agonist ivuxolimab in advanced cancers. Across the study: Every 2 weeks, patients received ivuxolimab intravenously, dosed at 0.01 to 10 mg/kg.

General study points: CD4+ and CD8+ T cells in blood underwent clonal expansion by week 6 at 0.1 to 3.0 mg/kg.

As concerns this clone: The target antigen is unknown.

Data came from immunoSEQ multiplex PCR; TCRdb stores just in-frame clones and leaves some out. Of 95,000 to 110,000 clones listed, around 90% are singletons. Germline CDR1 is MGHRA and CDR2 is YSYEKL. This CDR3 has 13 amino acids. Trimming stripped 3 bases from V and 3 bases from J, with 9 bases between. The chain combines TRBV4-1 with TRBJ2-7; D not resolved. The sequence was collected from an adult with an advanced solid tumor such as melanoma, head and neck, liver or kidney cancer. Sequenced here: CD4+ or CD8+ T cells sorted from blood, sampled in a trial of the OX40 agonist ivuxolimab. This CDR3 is CASSHAQFYEQYF. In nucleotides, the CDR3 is TGCGCCAGCAGCCACGCACAATTCTACGAGCAGTACTTC.